One and the same sample provided the 2 T cell receptor beta chains below, sequenced in a study of graft-versus-host responses after intestinal transplantation. Libraries were prepared by immunoSEQ multiplex PCR; TCRdb keeps only in-frame clonotypes and omits some of them. Counted here are about 97,000 clones, about 93% occurring once; the ten biggest clones make up roughly a sixth. Sequencing used PBMCs, obtained around 68 weeks after intestinal transplant. These TCRs come from a human patient who received an intestinal transplant, so some T cells may come from the graft donor.

The chain recombines TRBV6-1 with TRBJ2-7, with D possibly called TRBD1 or TRBD2 (5 bases each). CDR1 is MNHNS, CDR2 SASEGT, per germline. Trimming stripped 4 bases from V and 6 bases from J, with 13 bases between. The CDR3 runs 13 residues. This CDR3 reads CASSVGGVSEQYF. CDR3 coding DNA: TGTGCCAGCAGTGTTGGGGGTGTCTCCGAGCAGTACTTC.

This rearrangement joins TRBV2 to TRBJ1-5; a possible D gene is TRBD1 (6 bases). The CDR3 totals 15 residues. Trimming left V 4 bases short and J 2 bases short, with 12 bases between. Germline-derived CDR1 and CDR2 are SNHLY and FYNNEI. For the CDR3, the DNA is TGTGCCAGCAGTGGGGGGGCGAGGGGCAATCAGCCCCAGCATTTT. Protein sequence: CASSGGARGNQPQHF. Supplemented by reference TRBV2 and TRBJ1-5, the full variable domain reads EPEVTQTPSHQVTQMGQEVILRCVPISNHLYFYWYRQILGQKVEFLVSFYNNEISEKSEIFDDQFSVERPDGSNFTLKIRSTKLEDSAMYFCASSGGARGNQPQHFGDGTRLSIL.